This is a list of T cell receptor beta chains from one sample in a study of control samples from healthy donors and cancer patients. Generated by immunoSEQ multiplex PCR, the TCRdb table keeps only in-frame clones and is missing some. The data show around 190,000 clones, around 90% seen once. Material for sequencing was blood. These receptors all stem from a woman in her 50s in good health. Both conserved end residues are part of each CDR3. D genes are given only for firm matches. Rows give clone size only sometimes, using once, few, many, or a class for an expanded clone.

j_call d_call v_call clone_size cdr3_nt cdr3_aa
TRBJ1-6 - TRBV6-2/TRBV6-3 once TGTGCCAGCAGTGCCCGGAGAGGGGACGTATTGCGGGGTAATTCACCCCTCCACTTT CASSARRGDVLRGNSPLHF
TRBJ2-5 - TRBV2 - TGTGCCAGCATTAAACGGTACCAAGAGACCCAGTACTTC CASIKRYQETQYF
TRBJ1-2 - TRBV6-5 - TGTGCCAGCAGTTACTCGGGAGGGTATGACTACACCTTC CASSYSGGYDYTF
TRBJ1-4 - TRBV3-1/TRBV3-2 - TGTGCCAGCAGCCTGGGACATAGAGTGTTTTTT CASSLGHRVFF
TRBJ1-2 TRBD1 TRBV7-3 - TGTGCCAGCAGCCGTGACAGGGGTCAGCATGGCTACACCTTC CASSRDRGQHGYTF
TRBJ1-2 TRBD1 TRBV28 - TGTGCCAGCAGTGGGAGAGGGGAATTTGCGGGACAGATATACTATGGCTACACCTTC CASSGRGEFAGQIYYGYTF
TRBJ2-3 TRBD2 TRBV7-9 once TGTGCCAGCAGCTTGGGGACTAGCGGGGGTACAGATACGCAGTATTTT CASSLGTSGGTDTQYF
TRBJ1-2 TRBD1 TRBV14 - TGTGCCAGCAGCCAGACAGGGGATCGCTATGGCTACACCTTC CASSQTGDRYGYTF
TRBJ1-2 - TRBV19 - TGTGCCAGTATGACAGGATTAAACTATGGCTACACCTTC CASMTGLNYGYTF
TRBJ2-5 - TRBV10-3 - TGTGCCATGGGAGACAGAGACCAAGAGACCCAGTACTTC CAMGDRDQETQYF
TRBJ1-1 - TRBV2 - TGTGCCAGCAGTGTTGTCCCGGGACATACTGTCACTGAAGCTTTCTTT CASSVVPGHTVTEAFF
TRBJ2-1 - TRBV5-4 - TGTGCCAGCAGCCTCATTAGGAAGACTGCTTCCTACAATGAGCAGTTCTTC CASSLIRKTASYNEQFF
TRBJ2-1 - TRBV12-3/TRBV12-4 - TGTGCCAGCAGCTCCTTGGTAGGCGATGAGCAGTTCTTC CASSSLVGDEQFF
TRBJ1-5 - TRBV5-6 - TGTGCCAGCAGCTTGCGGTATCAGCCCCAGCATTTT CASSLRYQPQHF
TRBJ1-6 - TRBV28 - TGTGCCAGCAACGCTCTAGGGCCAAACTCCTATAATTCACCCCTCCACTTT CASNALGPNSYNSPLHF
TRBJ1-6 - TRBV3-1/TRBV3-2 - TGTGCCAGCAGTCTACAGGGCAGGGGTTCACCCCTCCACTTT CASSLQGRGSPLHF
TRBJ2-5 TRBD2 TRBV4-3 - TGCGCCAGCAGCCAAGGGGGACTAGCGGGTAAAGAGACCCAGTACTTC CASSQGGLAGKETQYF
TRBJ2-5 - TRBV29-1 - TGCAGCGTTCAGCCTTCGTTTAGGGAGACCCAGTACTTC CSVQPSFRETQYF
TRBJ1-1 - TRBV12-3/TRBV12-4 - TGTGCCAGCAGTAGAAACACTGAAGCTTTCTTT CASSRNTEAFF